This is a list of T cell receptor beta chains from one sample in a study of blood T cell repertoires in COVID-19. Profiling relied on immunoSEQ multiplex PCR, and the TCRdb table lists in-frame clones only, not all of them. The sample lists 220,000 or so clones; roughly 81% were seen once. The sequencing sample was made of peripheral blood. These receptors all stem from a man aged 45-60 years who had recovered from COVID-19. CDR3s include the opening cysteine and the closing phenylalanine or tryptophan. D genes are given only for firm matches. Clone size appears in some rows only: once, few, many, or a class for an expanded clone.

d_call	v_call	clone_size	j_call	cdr3_aa	cdr3_nt
TRBD2	TRBV19	NA	TRBJ2-1	CASSPGLAGVNEQFF	TGTGCCAGTAGTCCTGGACTAGCGGGAGTGAATGAGCAGTTCTTC
TRBD1	TRBV5-6	once	TRBJ1-2	CASSLGGQNNYGYTF	TGTGCCAGCAGCTTGGGGGGACAGAACAACTATGGCTACACCTTC
TRBD1	TRBV29-1	NA	TRBJ2-1	CSVASNRDRGQFF	TGCAGCGTCGCAAGTAACCGGGACAGGGGGCAGTTCTTC
NA	TRBV11-2	NA	TRBJ1-1	CASSVQGTKAFF	TGTGCCAGCAGCGTCCAGGGTACTAAAGCTTTCTTT
NA	TRBV28	once	TRBJ1-1	CASSFSGGAGTEAFF	TGTGCCAGCAGTTTCTCTGGAGGGGCGGGGACTGAAGCTTTCTTT
NA	TRBV30	NA	TRBJ1-5	CAWRQPDSRNQPQHF	TGTGCCTGGAGACAGCCGGACAGCCGCAATCAGCCCCAGCATTTT
NA	TRBV7-2	NA	TRBJ2-7	CASSLTSMQEQYF	TGTGCCAGCAGCTTAACTAGTATGCAAGAGCAGTACTTC
NA	TRBV28	NA	TRBJ2-7	CASTGGLAEQYF	TGTGCCAGCACCGGGGGGCTGGCCGAGCAGTACTTC
NA	TRBV27	NA	TRBJ2-2	CASSLNTGELFF	TGTGCCAGCAGCCTGAACACCGGGGAGCTGTTTTTT
TRBD1	TRBV6-1	NA	TRBJ2-7	CASSEGQTSSYEQYF	TGTGCCAGCAGTGAGGGACAGACGAGCTCCTACGAGCAGTACTTC
NA	TRBV19	NA	TRBJ2-1	CARREGRTGRVEQFF	TGTGCCAGGAGGGAAGGGCGGACAGGGAGGGTTGAGCAGTTCTTC
NA	TRBV19	NA	TRBJ2-1	CASRDKSSYNEQFF	TGTGCCAGTAGGGACAAGAGCTCCTACAATGAGCAGTTCTTC
NA	TRBV28	NA	TRBJ2-7	CASSPLGMVYGQYF	TGTGCCAGCAGTCCCCTCGGGATGGTGTACGGGCAGTACTTC
TRBD2	TRBV28	few	TRBJ2-3	CASSRIGTSGFSLRTDTQYF	TGTGCCAGCAGTCGCATCGGGACTAGCGGATTCTCATTACGCACAGATACGCAGTATTTT
NA	TRBV10-3	NA	TRBJ2-7	CAISEEAYEQYF	TGTGCCATCAGTGAAGAGGCCTACGAGCAGTACTTC
NA	TRBV7-2	NA	TRBJ1-3	CASNPGTDGREGNTIYF	TGTGCCAGCAACCCCGGAACTGATGGGAGGGAAGGGAACACCATATATTTT
TRBD1	TRBV3-1/TRBV3-2	NA	TRBJ1-5	CASGWTGGNQPQHF	TGTGCCAGCGGATGGACAGGGGGGAATCAGCCCCAGCATTTT
NA	TRBV5-4	NA	TRBJ2-7	CASRAGAGMTYEQYF	TGTGCCAGCAGGGCTGGAGCAGGGATGACCTACGAGCAGTACTTC
NA	TRBV2	NA	TRBJ2-2	CASAGRGNAGELFF	TGTGCCAGCGCGGGACGGGGCAACGCCGGGGAGCTGTTTTTT
TRBD2	TRBV7-9	NA	TRBJ2-1	CASSFFRTSGKNEQFF	TGTGCCAGCAGCTTCTTCCGAACTAGCGGGAAGAATGAGCAGTTCTTC
TRBD2	TRBV19	NA	TRBJ2-7	CASSIGVGLAGTYEQYF	TGTGCCAGTAGTATAGGGGTGGGACTAGCGGGGACCTACGAGCAGTACTTC
TRBD1	TRBV9	NA	TRBJ1-1	CASSAREGAQGTEAFF	TGTGCCAGCAGCGCTCGGGAGGGGGCGCAGGGAACTGAAGCTTTCTTT
TRBD1	TRBV5-6	NA	TRBJ2-1	CASSFRTGRNEQFF	TGTGCCAGCAGCTTCCGGACAGGGAGGAATGAGCAGTTCTTC
TRBD1	TRBV19	NA	TRBJ1-5	CASSIGRGAVQPQHF	TGTGCCAGTAGTATAGGCAGGGGGGCTGTTCAGCCCCAGCATTTT
NA	TRBV28	NA	TRBJ1-2	CASSPANYGYTF	TGTGCCAGCAGTCCCGCTAACTATGGCTACACCTTC
TRBD1	TRBV4-1	NA	TRBJ2-7	CASSQEGGRTYEQYF	TGCGCCAGCAGCCAAGAAGGGGGCAGAACCTACGAGCAGTACTTC
TRBD1	TRBV4-2	few	TRBJ2-1	CASSLRQGNYNEQFF	TGTGCCAGCAGCCTCCGACAGGGTAACTACAATGAGCAGTTCTTC
TRBD1	TRBV7-8	NA	TRBJ2-7	CASRNQGANYEQYF	TGTGCCAGCAGGAACCAGGGGGCCAACTACGAGCAGTACTTC
TRBD2	TRBV28	NA	TRBJ2-1	CASSSAGTSGYNEQFF	TGTGCCAGCAGTAGTGCCGGGACTAGCGGGTACAATGAGCAGTTCTTC
NA	TRBV6-5	NA	TRBJ2-1	CATALVSYNEQFF	TGTGCCACCGCCCTAGTATCTTACAATGAGCAGTTCTTC
NA	TRBV11-2	NA	TRBJ2-4	CASSLDQGKNIQYF	TGTGCCAGCAGCTTAGATCAGGGGAAAAACATTCAGTACTTC
TRBD2	TRBV27	NA	TRBJ2-1	CASSLWTSRRPALEQFF	TGTGCCAGCAGTTTATGGACTAGCCGCAGACCAGCACTTGAGCAGTTCTTC
NA	TRBV10-2	NA	TRBJ2-1	CASSEVGKRGYNEQFF	TGCGCCAGCAGTGAGGTAGGAAAACGGGGGTACAATGAGCAGTTCTTC
NA	TRBV6-5	NA	TRBJ1-2	CASSYKRGNYGYTF	TGTGCCAGCAGTTACAAGCGGGGGAACTATGGCTACACCTTC
TRBD1	TRBV28	NA	TRBJ1-5	CASSFGTGYQPQHF	TGTGCCAGCAGTTTCGGGACAGGCTATCAGCCCCAGCATTTT
TRBD1	TRBV19	NA	TRBJ2-7	CASSSPGTVFYEQYF	TGTGCCAGTAGCTCTCCCGGGACAGTATTTTACGAGCAGTACTTC